One TCR beta chain is described in this entry. The use of a sample-barcoded 5' primer and a J-beta primer mix characterized a second PCR of roughly 7 to 12 cycles. TCRdb recomputed calls from the 5' RACE reads with MiXCR, one row per CDR3 protein. The sample has about 580,000 distinct CDR3 sequences, around 50% seen once. This sample was included in a study of blood T cells in healthy people across ages. Study background: T cells yielded about one barcoded beta molecule per two cells through template switching.

CDR3 length: 14 amino acids. CDR1 is LGHDT, CDR2 YNNKEL, per germline (reference sequence). With 2 bases removed from V and 1 base from J, the gap between germline ends came to 9 bases. Input material: blood. V and J are TRBV3-1 and TRBJ2-7, with D possibly TRBD2 on 6 matching bases. The sequence was collected from a man at least 80 years old in good health. The CDR3 here is CASSQKGRSYEQYF. The CDR3 region has the DNA TGTGCCAGCAGCCAAAAGGGGAGGTCCTACGAGCAGTACTTC.